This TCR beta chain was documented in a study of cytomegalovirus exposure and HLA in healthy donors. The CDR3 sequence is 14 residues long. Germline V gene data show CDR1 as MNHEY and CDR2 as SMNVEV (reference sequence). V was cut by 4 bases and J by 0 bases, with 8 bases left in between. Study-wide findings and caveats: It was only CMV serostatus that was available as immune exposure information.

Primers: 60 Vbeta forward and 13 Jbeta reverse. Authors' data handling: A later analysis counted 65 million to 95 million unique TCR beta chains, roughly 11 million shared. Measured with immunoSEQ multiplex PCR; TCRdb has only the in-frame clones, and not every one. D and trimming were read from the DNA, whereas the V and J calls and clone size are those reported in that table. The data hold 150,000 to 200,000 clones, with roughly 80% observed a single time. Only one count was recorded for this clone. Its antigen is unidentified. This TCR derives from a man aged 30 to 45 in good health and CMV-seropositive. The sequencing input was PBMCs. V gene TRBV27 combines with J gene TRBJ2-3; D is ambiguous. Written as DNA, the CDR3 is TGTGCCAGCAGTTCACTTGATAGCACAGATACGCAGTATTTT. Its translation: CASSSLDSTDTQYF.